This TCR beta chain was documented in a study of vaccination and CD4 T cells after COVID-19. Specified treatment: roughly 11-day PBMC culture with coronavirus spike peptide pools or control peptides (ViraFEST assay). Investigators obtained the unexposed donor's CD4+ T cells before the COVID-19 pandemic (2011-2018). ViraFEST enlarged antigen-specific T cell populations with peptide pools and afterwards sequenced TCRs. Where cell yield allowed, unexposed-donor CD4+ T cells were probed with SARS-CoV-2 S/N and four cold-coronavirus spikes. Sequencing of cultured CD4+ T cell DNA used the Oncomine TCR Beta short-read assay. TCRdb reanalysed the PCR reads using MiXCR and keeps one entry per CDR3 protein. This sample has just over 7,000 distinct CDR3 sequences, with around two fifths found just once. The CDR3 is 13 residues long. The germline gives CDR1 DFQATT, CDR2 SNEGSKA (reference sequence). Trimming took off 3 bases at V and 3 bases at J, with 11 bases between the two ends.

About this clonotype itself: No antigen is known for it.

Material: CD4+ T cells from blood, cultured in vitro. The chain links TRBV20-1 to TRBJ1-1; the D is unclear. This sequence originates from a human donor in good health. CDR3 coding DNA: TGCAGTGCTAGCCAGCCAACGGACACTGAAGCTTTCTTT. Translation gives CSASQPTDTEAFF.